This T cell receptor beta chain came from a study of cytomegalovirus exposure and HLA in healthy donors. General observations from the study: According to an earlier analysis, most TCR beta V segments yielded productive rearrangements about 87% or about 30% of the time. When analyzed later, a missense DCLRE1C variant was found to be linked to TCR beta V- and J-gene trimming. Accurate prediction of most subjects' HLA-A and HLA-B alleles from TCR beta sequences was reported.

Primers for the PCR totalled 60 Vbeta and 13 Jbeta. The repertoire was sequenced with immunoSEQ multiplex PCR; TCRdb's copy has only in-frame clones and lacks some. The sample has 130,000 to 150,000 clones, approximately 80% seen once. Per the germline V gene, CDR1 is SNHLY and CDR2 is FYNNEI. V dropped 4 bases and J dropped 1 base, with 11 bases sitting between them. The CDR3 is 15 residues long. On this clone itself: What it binds is not known.

The sequence derives from a woman aged 55-70 years in good health and CMV-seropositive. The material sequenced was PBMCs. The rearrangement uses TRBV2 and TRBJ1-3, with D perhaps TRBD1 (5 bases). The CDR3 nucleotides read TGTGCCAGCAGTGTTGAAGGGGCTTCTGGAAACACCATATATTTT. Encoded protein: CASSVEGASGNTIYF.